These 11 T cell receptor beta chains share one sample of origin, sequenced in a study of PD-1 blockade in classical Hodgkin lymphoma. Sequencing used immunoSEQ multiplex PCR; TCRdb keeps in-frame clones, though not all of them. The sample has 10,000 to 15,000 clones; 65% to 80% are singletons. In every patient, relapse followed autologous stem cell transplantation, while exposure to brentuximab vedotin differed. By magnetic negative selection, CD8+ T cells were isolated from the thawed PBMCs. Material: CD8+ T cells from blood, obtained at baseline. These receptors originate from a human donor with classical Hodgkin lymphoma.

This chain links TRBV7-8 with TRBJ1-1; 8 bases line up with TRBD1. The CDR3 is made up of 14 amino acids. Germline lookup yields CDR1 SGHVS and CDR2 FQNEAQ. The trim removed 5 bases at V and 5 bases at J, leaving 7 bases unmatched. This CDR3 reads CASSHRTGRTEAFF. The DNA for the CDR3 is TGTGCCAGCAGCCACAGGACAGGGAGGACTGAAGCTTTCTTT.

This clone was detected only a few times. The chain is built from TRBV29-1 and TRBJ1-1, with D possibly being TRBD1 (5 bases). Trimming removed 5 bases at V and 1 base at J, with 20 bases between. CDR1 and CDR2 from the germline V gene are SQVTM and ANQGSEA. CDR3 length equals 16 residues. The CDR3 spells CSVWGEGRTWNTEAFF. In DNA form, the CDR3 reads TGCAGCGTTTGGGGGGAGGGCAGGACTTGGAACACTGAAGCTTTCTTT.

In this sample, this clone turned up a few times. The chain recombines TRBV2 with TRBJ1-1; D is undetermined. This CDR3 contains 12 residues. The germline V gene encodes CDR1 SNHLY and CDR2 FYNNEI. Trimming removed 6 bases at V and 1 base at J, with 6 bases between. Here the CDR3 DNA reads TGTGCCAGCAGAGTACAGAACACTGAAGCTTTCTTT. Protein product: CASRVQNTEAFF.

V is TRBV19 and J is TRBJ2-7, with D maybe TRBD2 (5 bases). The CDR3 sequence is 14 residues long. The germline V gene has CDR1 LNHDA and CDR2 SQIVND (reference sequence). Trimming removed 6 bases from V and 1 base from J, with 13 bases in between. The CDR3 DNA reads as TGTGCCAGTAGGCCTTTTGGGAGTTCCTACGAGCAGTACTTC. Amino acid sequence: CASRPFGSSYEQYF.

The chain employs TRBV5-6 and TRBJ1-1; D is undetermined. Trimming shortened V by 10 bases and J by 6 bases, and 16 bases separated the two germline ends. CDR3 length: 12 residues. Germline lookup yields CDR1 SGHDT and CDR2 YYEEEE. DNA for the CDR3: TGTGCCTTGTCTCCGGGGAGCCCTGAAGCTTTCTTT. The encoded protein is CALSPGSPEAFF.

This clone has only one observation. The chain employs TRBV27 and TRBJ2-5; TRBD2 might be the D (6 bases). The V end lost 5 bases, the J end lost 9 bases, and 10 bases lay between the germline ends. CDR3 size: 11 residues. Germline V lookup: CDR1 MNHEY, CDR2 SMNVEV (reference sequence). CDR3: CASSLGEAQYF. The CDR3 bases are TGTGCCAGCAGTCTAGGGGAGGCCCAGTACTTC.

This clone showed up just a few times. The genes are TRBV10-1 and TRBJ1-5; possibly TRBD1 for D (5 bases). Trimming removed 0 bases at V and 0 bases at J, with 9 bases between. The CDR3 length is 16 residues. CDR1 and CDR2 (germline): WNHNN, SYGVQD (reference sequence). The CDR3 nucleotides read TGCGCCAGCAGTGAGTCGCCAGGGAATAGCAATCAGCCCCAGCATTTT. Encoded protein: CASSESPGNSNQPQHF.

V usage is TRBV21-1 and J usage is TRBJ1-1; TRBD1 is the table's D call and was not checked against the DNA. TRBV21-1 is an annotated pseudogene. The CDR3 loop spans 17 amino acids. The CDR3 reads CASSKGATGRLNTEAFF. As DNA, the CDR3 is TGTGCCAGCAGCAAAGGAGCAACAGGGCGATTGAACACTGAAGCTTTCTTT.

This rearrangement joins TRBV16 to TRBJ1-1; a weak D match, TRBD1 (5 bases). The germline V gene encodes CDR1 KGHSY and CDR2 FQNENV. This CDR3 comprises 13 residues. Trimming left V 0 bases short and J 7 bases short, with 9 bases between. This chain's CDR3 is CASSQSGHDEAFF. The CDR3 DNA reads as TGTGCCAGCAGCCAATCTGGACATGATGAAGCTTTCTTT. The full variable domain, in which reference TRBV16 and TRBJ1-1 provide the parts outside the CDR3, is GEEVAQTPKHLVRGEGQKAKLYCAPIKGHSYVFWYQQVLKNEFKFLISFQNENVFDETGMPKERFSAKCLPNSPCSLEIQATKLEDSAVYFCASSQSGHDEAFFGQGTRLTVV.

The chain recombines TRBV18 with TRBJ2-7, with 9 bases that match TRBD1. The CDR3 is 15 residues long. The junction had 6 bases not matched to a gene; V was cut back by 3 bases and J by 3 bases. The germline gives CDR1 KGHSH, CDR2 LQKENI. The CDR3 DNA is TGTGCCAGCTCACCGACTGGACAGGGGATCTACGAGCAGTACTTC. Its protein is CASSPTGQGIYEQYF.

The chain links TRBV9 to TRBJ2-7; 8 positions agree with TRBD2. Trimming removed 0 bases from V and 3 bases from J; junction bases left unmatched: 11. The CDR3 totals 17 residues. CDR1 is SGDLS and CDR2 is YYNGEE in the germline V gene. The CDR3 loop is CASSVEGVPGGNYEQYF. The CDR3, as DNA: TGTGCCAGCAGCGTAGAAGGGGTACCGGGGGGGAACTACGAGCAGTACTTC.